These T cell receptor beta chains were read from a single sample in a study of shared clonotypes between healthy human individuals. Sequencing used immunoSEQ multiplex PCR; TCRdb keeps in-frame clones, though not all of them. This sample has around 510,000 clones, with 70% to 80% found just once. The source material was PBMCs. These receptors all stem from a woman aged 40 to 50 in good health. Some clones in this sample may be carry-over from other donors' samples. The CDR3 runs from the conserved cysteine through the conserved F or W. The D gene is left open where the match is weak. Size is omitted from some rows. Given values are once, few, many or a class for expanded clones.

TRBV7-9	.	TRBJ2-5	TRBD2	TGTGCCAGCAGCTTGAGAGCGGGAATGGTTGAGACCCAGTACTTC	CASSLRAGMVETQYF
TRBV19	.	TRBJ2-5	TRBD2	TGTGCCAGTAGTGGCGGGGGAGAGACCCAGTACTTC	CASSGGGETQYF
TRBV7-3	few	TRBJ2-3	TRBD2	TGTGCCAGCAGCTCGGGACTAGCGGGGGTCACAGATACGCAGTATTTT	CASSSGLAGVTDTQYF
TRBV29-1	.	TRBJ2-5	TRBD2	TGCAGCGTTAGACTAGCGGGAGGGCGCGGGGAGACCCAGTACTTC	CSVRLAGGRGETQYF
TRBV28	.	TRBJ2-5	TRBD2	TGTGCCAGCAGTTCCCTCATCGAGGGAGGGAAGACCCAGTACTTC	CASSSLIEGGKTQYF
TRBV28	few	TRBJ1-5	TRBD1	TGTGCCAGCAGTTTAATTCCAGGGGGCGTATATTACCCCAATCAGCCCCAGCATTTT	CASSLIPGGVYYPNQPQHF
TRBV6-5	.	TRBJ1-3	.	TGTGCCAGCAGACCTCCGGGACTGGCGGTGGAGACCATATATTTT	CASRPPGLAVETIYF
TRBV25-1	.	TRBJ2-1	.	TGTGCCAGCAGTGAATATAGACAGGCCGTCGGAGAGCAGTTCTTC	CASSEYRQAVGEQFF
TRBV28	.	TRBJ2-1	.	TGTGCCAGCAGTCTCACGACCGTCCTTACCCACAATGAGCAGTTCTTC	CASSLTTVLTHNEQFF
TRBV19	.	TRBJ1-1	.	TGTGCCAGTAGTATGGGTCAGCTGAACACTGAAGCTTTCTTT	CASSMGQLNTEAFF
TRBV2	.	TRBJ1-2	.	TGTGCCAGCAGTGTGGAGTGGGATGGCTACACCTTC	CASSVEWDGYTF
TRBV27	.	TRBJ1-5	TRBD1	TGTGCCAGCAGTACTAACAGGGGACAGCCCCAGCATTTT	CASSTNRGQPQHF
TRBV5-1	.	TRBJ1-1	.	TGCGCCAGCAGCAACACAGTGGAGGCTTTCTTT	CASSNTVEAFF
TRBV25-1	.	TRBJ1-1	.	TGTGCCAGCAGTGAACGTCAGCTGAACACTGAAGCTTTCTTT	CASSERQLNTEAFF
TRBV5-1	.	TRBJ2-1	TRBD2	TGCGCCAGCAGCTACGGGACTAGCGTACTCGATGAGCAGTTCTTC	CASSYGTSVLDEQFF
TRBV4-2	.	TRBJ2-1	TRBD2	TGTGCCAGCAGCCAGGGATCTAGCGGGAGCTCCTACAATGAGCAGTTCTTC	CASSQGSSGSSYNEQFF